These T cell receptor beta chains were read from a single sample in a study of shared clonotypes between healthy human individuals. Some clones are missing from TCRdb's copy, which holds only in-frame ones; the method was immunoSEQ multiplex PCR. The sample has more than 550,000 clones, 90% seen once. Material: memory CD8+ T cells from PBMCs. The receptors were gathered from a man younger than 35 in good health. Some clones in this sample may be carry-over from other donors' samples. The CDR3 runs from the conserved cysteine through the conserved F or W. D genes are given only for firm matches. Expanded clones are given a class, and other clones once, few, many or no size at all.

V	size	J	D	DNA	CDR3
TRBV30	-	TRBJ1-4	TRBD1	TGTGCCTGGAGTGCCCAGGGGGCCACTAATGAAAAACTGTTTTTT	CAWSAQGATNEKLFF
TRBV27	-	TRBJ1-5	TRBD1	TGTGCCAGCACCAAGGGGGCACATCAGCCCCAGCATTTT	CASTKGAHQPQHF
TRBV7-7	-	TRBJ2-7	TRBD2	TGTGCCAGCAGCTTAGGGGGGAGGGGAAGCTCCTACGAGCAGTACTTC	CASSLGGRGSSYEQYF
TRBV28	-	TRBJ2-1	TRBD2	TGTGCCAGCAGTTATCTTTCACGGACTAGCGGGAGGCCTCAAACCTACAATGAGCAGTTCTTC	CASSYLSRTSGRPQTYNEQFF
TRBV10-3	-	TRBJ1-4	-	TGTGCCATCAGTGACCGGAGGACGGTAAATGAAAAACTGTTTTTT	CAISDRRTVNEKLFF
TRBV4-1	once	TRBJ2-3	TRBD2	TGCGCCAGCAGCCCCAGCGGAGCGATCGGACTAGCGGGAGACTCAGATACGCAGTATTTT	CASSPSGAIGLAGDSDTQYF
TRBV9	-	TRBJ1-1	-	TGTGCCAGCAGCGTCTACGGCGGGATGAACACTGAAGCTTTCTTT	CASSVYGGMNTEAFF
TRBV13	-	TRBJ2-1	-	TGTGCCAGCAGCTTAGTTGGATCAGCGGATGAGCAGTTCTTC	CASSLVGSADEQFF
TRBV29-1	-	TRBJ2-6	TRBD1	TGCAGCGTTGACAACAGGGGGACTGGGGCCAACGTCCTGACTTTC	CSVDNRGTGANVLTF
TRBV30	-	TRBJ2-1	-	TGTGCCTGGAGTCCGTACCGGGACTGGGCTAACAATGAGCAGTTCTTC	CAWSPYRDWANNEQFF